These 29 T cell receptor beta chains were sequenced from one sample in a study of T-cell memory formation after mild COVID-19. TCRdb re-derived calls from the 5' RACE reads in MiXCR, one entry per CDR3 protein. The sample lists hundreds of thousands of distinct CDR3 sequences, roughly 21% occurring once. Sequencing input: PBMCs or a T cell subset sorted from them (not recorded which). These receptors all stem from an adult woman who had mild COVID-19 (a few samples of this study predate the infection). Cell type and time point are not known.

This chain uses TRBV7-2 with TRBJ2-1, with TRBD2 identical over 12 bases. The V gene's germline CDR1 is SGHTA and CDR2 FQGNSA. After removal of 3 bases from V and 5 bases from J, the junction contained 14 bases not matched to a gene. CDR3 length: 19 residues. CDR3 sequence: CASSFPGRRASGRDNEQFF. The CDR3 region has the DNA TGTGCCAGCAGCTTTCCCGGCCGTAGGGCTAGCGGGAGGGACAATGAGCAGTTCTTC.

The rearrangement uses TRBV12-3 or TRBV12-4 and TRBJ1-6; a weak D match, TRBD1 (5 bases). CDR3 length: 14 amino acids. The V gene lost 3 bases and the J gene lost 8 bases, with 11 bases spanning the gap. CDR3 DNA: TGTGCCAGCAGTTTGGAGGGGCTCTATTCACCCCTCCACTTT. Its translation is CASSLEGLYSPLHF.

This clonotype was recorded a few times. The chain is built from TRBV7-9 and TRBJ2-1; TRBD2 agrees at 12 bases. This CDR3 contains 18 residues. Looked up from germline, CDR1 is SEHNR and CDR2 is FQNEAQ (reference sequence). V dropped 5 bases and J dropped 3; count of bases not matched to a gene: 11. The CDR3 DNA is TGTGCCAGCAGCCGGCGTCCGGGACTAGCGGGTAACTACAATGAGCAGTTCTTC. It is translated as CASSRRPGLAGNYNEQFF.

This clonotype appeared a few times. V and J are TRBV19 and TRBJ1-1; D not certain. The germline V and J ends were trimmed by 5 bases and 1 base, with 8 bases remaining between them. The CDR3 has 13 residues. The germline gives CDR1 LNHDA, CDR2 SQIVND (reference sequence). The DNA of the CDR3 is TGTGCCAGTAGTCGTCGGGCGAACACTGAAGCTTTCTTT. Protein product: CASSRRANTEAFF.

V gene TRBV5-1 combines with J gene TRBJ2-1; TRBD1 matches 9 bases. Germline V CDR1 and CDR2: SGHRS, YFSETQ. J gave up 8 bases and V 0 bases, and 6 bases lay outside the gene matches. The CDR3 has 15 residues. The CDR3 coding sequence is TGCGCCAGCAGCTTGGAGGGGACAGGGCAGGATGAGCAGTTCTTC. Encoded protein: CASSLEGTGQDEQFF.

CDR3: CASSHTSGGDEQYF. As DNA, the CDR3 is TGCGCCAGCAGCCACACTAGCGGGGGGGACGAGCAGTACTTC. The chain combines TRBV10-2 with TRBJ2-7; 13 nucleotides agree with TRBD2. V lost 6 bases to trimming and J lost 5 bases; unmatched junction nucleotides: 4. Germline CDR1 reads WSHSY; CDR2 reads SAAADI. The CDR3 length is 14 residues.

This clonotype was counted between two and nine times. The rearrangement uses TRBV18 and TRBJ2-1; 8 bases map to TRBD2. The CDR3 has 16 amino acids. Germline CDR1 KGHSH, CDR2 LQKENI. Trimming at V came to 3 bases and at J to 1 base, leaving 5 bases not matched to a gene. CDR3: CASSPLIAGSYNEQFF. The CDR3 DNA is TGTGCCAGCTCACCGCTAATAGCGGGGTCCTACAATGAGCAGTTCTTC.

In this sample, this clonotype turned up many times. The chain is built from TRBV7-2 and TRBJ1-1, with D unclear. Germline V gives CDR1 SGHTA, CDR2 FQGNSA. The CDR3 sequence is 14 residues long. Trimming removed 0 bases at V and 0 bases at J, with 5 bases between. The CDR3 DNA reads TGTGCCAGCAGCTTAGCAGGCCTGAACACTGAAGCTTTCTTT. It codes for CASSLAGLNTEAFF.

The chain combines TRBV5-1 with TRBJ2-1, with 7 nucleotides matching TRBD1. Germline V lookup: CDR1 SGHRS, CDR2 YFSETQ. The CDR3 has 13 residues. The V and J ends lost 2 bases and 7 bases, in that order; junction bases with no gene match: 3. CDR3 in amino acids: CASSFSRGNEQFF. As DNA, the CDR3 is TGCGCCAGCAGCTTCAGCAGGGGGAATGAGCAGTTCTTC.

This chain uses TRBV5-1 with TRBJ2-1; D tentatively reads TRBD1 or TRBD2 (5 bases each). The V and J ends lost 1 base and 0 bases respectively, with 11 bases between them. Germline CDR1 reads SGHRS; CDR2 reads YFSETQ. The CDR3 is 16 amino acids. CDR3 nucleotides: TGCGCCAGCAGCTTGTGGGACCCGGACTCCTACAATGAGCAGTTCTTC. It translates to CASSLWDPDSYNEQFF.

The CDR3 region has the DNA TGTGCCAGCAGCGTAGATGGGACTAGCCCGCCTGACGAGCAGTACTTC. Protein sequence: CASSVDGTSPPDEQYF. The rearrangement links TRBV9 to TRBJ2-7; 9 bases agree with TRBD2. CDR1 is SGDLS and CDR2 is YYNGEE in the germline V gene. The CDR3 is 16 amino acids. V dropped 0 bases and J dropped 5; count of bases not matched to a gene: 9.

The V and J genes are TRBV4-3 and TRBJ2-2; either TRBD1 or TRBD2 may supply D (6 bases each). CDR1 is LGHNA, CDR2 YSLEER, per germline. Trimming shortened V by 0 bases and J by 5 bases, and 13 bases separated the two germline ends. The CDR3 length is 16 residues. The CDR3 sequence is CASSQDPGGATGELFF. CDR3 in DNA: TGCGCCAGCAGCCAAGATCCCGGGGGCGCAACCGGGGAGCTGTTTTTT.

Ten or more counts support this clonotype. The chain employs TRBV29-1 and TRBJ2-1; TRBD2 aligns across 11 bases. This CDR3 has 15 amino acids. Germline values: CDR1 SQVTM, CDR2 ANQGSEA. J gave up 3 bases and V 7 bases, and 8 bases lay outside the gene matches. Here the CDR3 DNA reads TGCAGCGAGCGTCCCCTAGCGGGAGGCTACAATGAGCAGTTCTTC. It specifies CSERPLAGGYNEQFF.

This clonotype has just a few counts. The chain joins TRBV3-1 to TRBJ2-2; 7 nucleotides match TRBD1. From germline, CDR1 is LGHDT and CDR2 YNNKEL (reference sequence). V dropped 4 bases and J dropped 4; count of bases not matched to a gene: 9. The CDR3 spans 16 residues. CDR3 sequence reads: CASSRQGSYGTGELFF. The CDR3 DNA is TGTGCCAGCAGCCGACAGGGTTCCTATGGCACCGGGGAGCTGTTTTTT. Full variable domain (outside the CDR3, taken from reference TRBV3-1 and TRBJ2-2): DTAVSQTPKYLVTQMGNDKSIKCEQNLGHDTMYWYKQDSKKFLKIMFSYNNKELIINETVPNRFSPKSPDKAHLNLHINSLELGDSAVYFCASSRQGSYGTGELFFGEGSRLTVL.

In this sample, this clonotype turned up a few times. V is TRBV5-1 and J is TRBJ1-2; the match to TRBD1 covers 9 bases. CDR1 and CDR2 (germline): SGHRS, YFSETQ. The J segment lost 4 bases and the V segment lost 4 bases, leaving 2 bases of the junction unmatched. CDR3 length: 13 residues. The CDR3 spells CASSRGQGYGYTF. CDR3 DNA: TGCGCCAGCAGCCGGGGACAGGGCTATGGCTACACCTTC.

A few counts support this clonotype. J is TRBJ2-7 and V is TRBV2, with D hard to call. Trimming left V 6 bases short and J 4 bases short, with 7 bases between. CDR3 size: 11 residues. The germline gives CDR1 SNHLY, CDR2 FYNNEI. CDR3 coding DNA: TGTGCCAGCAGGTATACGTACGAGCAGTACTTC. Its protein product is CASRYTYEQYF.

DNA of the CDR3: TGTGCCAGCAGTTGGACAGGGGTCGATGGGGAGGGCAATGAGCAGTTCTTC. Translated: CASSWTGVDGEGNEQFF. This chain uses TRBV6-6 with TRBJ2-1; 9 bases align to TRBD1. The V gene end was trimmed by 4 bases and the J gene end by 6 bases; junction bases not matched to a gene: 13. CDR3 size: 17 residues. Germline V gives CDR1 MNHNY, CDR2 SVGAGI (reference sequence).

This clonotype has a count of ten or more. This rearrangement joins TRBV12-3 or TRBV12-4 to TRBJ1-5, with TRBD1 as a possible D gene (5 bases). V was cut by 3 bases and J by 6 bases, with 6 bases left in between. This CDR3 spans 12 amino acids. DNA for the CDR3: TGTGCCAGCAGTTTTAGGGGTCAGCCCCAGCATTTT. The encoded protein is CASSFRGQPQHF.

This clonotype was detected ten times or more. The chain recombines TRBV5-1 with TRBJ2-5, with D maybe TRBD1 (5 bases). The germline V gene has CDR1 SGHRS and CDR2 YFSETQ. Between the trimmed V and J ends, which lost 0 bases and 1 base, there was a span of 7 bases. This CDR3 comprises 14 residues. The CDR3 DNA follows: TGCGCCAGCAGCTTGGTAACAGGCCAAGAGACCCAGTACTTC. As protein: CASSLVTGQETQYF. The full variable domain, rest sourced from reference TRBV5-1 and TRBJ2-5, is KAGVTQTPRYLIKTRGQQVTLSCSPISGHRSVSWYQQTPGQGLQFLFEYFSETQRNKGNFPGRFSGRQFSNSRSEMNVSTLELGDSALYLCASSLVTGQETQYFGPGTRLLVL.

This clonotype was counted only a few times. The chain combines TRBV30 with TRBJ1-1; D might be TRBD1 (6 bases). The CDR3 contains 13 residues. Trimming took off 2 bases at V and 1 base at J, with 8 bases between the two ends. Per germline, CDR1 GTSNPN and CDR2 SVGIG (reference sequence). The CDR3 sequence: CAWSTGSNTEAFF. The CDR3 DNA is TGTGCCTGGAGTACAGGGTCGAACACTGAAGCTTTCTTT.

The chain has TRBV29-1 and TRBJ2-3; D possibly corresponds to TRBD1 (6 bases). CDR3 length equals 14 residues. Germline CDR1 and CDR2: SQVTM and ANQGSEA. The ends were cut back, 1 base at V and 5 bases at J, with 13 bases in the middle. The CDR3 region has the DNA TGCAGCGTTGAAGTAGGTGCCAGGGGAGATACGCAGTATTTT. Amino acids: CSVEVGARGDTQYF.

The chain carries TRBV12-3 or TRBV12-4 and TRBJ2-3; 12 nucleotides agree with TRBD2. This CDR3 is 19 amino acids long. With 5 bases clipped from V and 4 bases from J, the junction kept 16 bases outside the gene matches. The CDR3: CASSLYGLAGHFGSDTQYF. CDR3 coding DNA: TGTGCCAGCAGTCTATATGGACTAGCGGGGCACTTTGGATCAGATACGCAGTATTTT.

The chain employs TRBV15 and TRBJ1-2, with 8 bases that match TRBD1. Trimming cost V 3 bases and J 7 bases; bases outside gene matches: 10. The CDR3 length is 15 residues. Germline V gene data show CDR1 as LNHNV and CDR2 as YYDKDF (reference sequence). CDR3 sequence reads: CATSSVPQGARGYTF. CDR3 sequence (DNA): TGTGCCACCAGCAGTGTTCCTCAGGGGGCTCGTGGCTACACCTTC.

V and J are TRBV27 and TRBJ2-7; the D is unclear. Trimming pared 0 bases from V and 1 base from J, leaving 10 bases between. From germline, CDR1 is MNHEY and CDR2 SMNVEV (reference sequence). The CDR3 is 15 residues long. CDR3 in amino acids: CASSLSVGKSYEQYF. The CDR3 nucleotides are TGTGCCAGCAGTTTATCGGTAGGCAAATCCTACGAGCAGTACTTC.

This clonotype was seen a handful of times. The CDR3 here is CASRKSSGLAGAYNEQFF. In DNA form, the CDR3 reads TGTGCCAGTCGCAAATCATCTGGGCTAGCGGGAGCCTACAATGAGCAGTTCTTC. V usage is TRBV7-9 and J usage is TRBJ2-1; 10 nucleotides line up with TRBD2. With 9 bases clipped from V and 2 bases from J, the junction kept 16 bases outside the gene matches. Germline CDR1 SEHNR, CDR2 FQNEAQ (reference sequence). The CDR3 covers 18 residues.

This clonotype came up a few times. The CDR3 DNA reads TGTGCCAGCAGTACCTCCGGGACAGGGGAGGAAGAGACCCAGTACTTC. Its protein product is CASSTSGTGEEETQYF. The rearrangement joins TRBV27 to TRBJ2-5; 10 bases fit TRBD1. J gave up 3 bases and V 5 bases, and 9 bases lay outside the gene matches. Germline V gene lookup returns CDR1 MNHEY and CDR2 SMNVEV (reference sequence). CDR3 length: 16 residues.

The chain links TRBV6-6 to TRBJ2-3; 9 nucleotides agree with TRBD2. Germline V gives CDR1 MNHNY, CDR2 SVGAGI (reference sequence). With V trimmed by 6 bases and J by 4 bases, 11 bases remained unmatched. The CDR3 consists of 16 residues. CDR3 nucleotide sequence: TGTGCCAGCAGCGAAACGGGTAGCGGGGGACCAGATACGCAGTATTTT. Translation: CASSETGSGGPDTQYF.

The chain joins TRBV7-9 to TRBJ1-6; perhaps TRBD1 as D (5 bases). Trimming stripped 1 base from V and 10 bases from J, with 11 bases between. Germline CDR1 SEHNR, CDR2 FQNEAQ (reference sequence). CDR3 length: 14 residues. Here the CDR3 reads CASSLGDPGSPLHF. Written as DNA, the CDR3 is TGTGCCAGCAGCTTAGGGGACCCGGGCTCACCCCTCCACTTT.

The sample holds a few counts of this clonotype. Given the absence of the conserved phenylalanine or tryptophan at the CDR3 end, a read error is likely. Because the CDR3's place on the DNA is in doubt, the DNA is left out and the CDR3 is given as listed by TCRdb. The V call is TRBV21-1, the J call TRBJ1-2; the D call of TRBD1 is as the table states it, not checked on the DNA. TRBV21-1 is a pseudogene. The CDR3 adds up to 9 amino acids, both ends counted. The CDR3: CASSKGQAA.